This T cell receptor (beta chain) was identified in a study of shared clonotypes between healthy human individuals. Study conclusions and caveats: Only blood was sampled, and tissue TCR repertoires likely differ from blood ones.

To note about this clone: Its antigen is still unknown.

Assay used: immunoSEQ multiplex PCR; TCRdb lists only in-frame clones, some missing. This table holds some 2.3 million clones, 85% to 95% found once. The V and J ends lost 1 base and 2 bases respectively, with 8 bases between them. The CDR3 totals 14 residues. Germline-derived CDR1 and CDR2 are SGHRS and YFSETQ. The origin of this receptor is a man aged 18-30 years in good health. Some clones in this sample may be carry-over from other donors' samples. The rearrangement joins TRBV5-1 to TRBJ2-3; the D is unclear. The specimen sequenced was naive CD4+ T cells from PBMCs. The subset denotes: CD45RA+ positively selected. CDR3 coding DNA: TGCGCCAGCAGCTTGCGTCCACACACAGATACGCAGTATTTT. Translation gives CASSLRPHTDTQYF.